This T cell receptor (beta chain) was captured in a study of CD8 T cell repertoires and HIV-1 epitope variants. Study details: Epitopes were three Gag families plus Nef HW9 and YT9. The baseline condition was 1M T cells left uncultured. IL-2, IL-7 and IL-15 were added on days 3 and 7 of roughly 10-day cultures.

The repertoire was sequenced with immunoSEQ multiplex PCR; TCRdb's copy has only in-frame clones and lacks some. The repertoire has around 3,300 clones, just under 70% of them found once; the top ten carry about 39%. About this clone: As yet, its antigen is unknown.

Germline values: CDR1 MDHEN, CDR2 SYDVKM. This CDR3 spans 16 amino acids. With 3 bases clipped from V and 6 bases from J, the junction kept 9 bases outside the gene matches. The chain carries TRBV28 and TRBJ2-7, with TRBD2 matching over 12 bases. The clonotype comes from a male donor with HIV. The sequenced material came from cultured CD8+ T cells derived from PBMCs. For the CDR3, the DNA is TGTGCCAGCAGTTTCAGCTGGGCTAGCGGGAGGGTCGAGCAGTACTTC. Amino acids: CASSFSWASGRVEQYF.